This T cell receptor (beta chain) emerged from a study of blood T cells in healthy people across ages. V was shortened by 7 bases and J by 0 bases, with 13 bases between the two germline ends. CDR3 length: 14 amino acids. Germline V lookup: CDR1 SGHTA, CDR2 FQGNSA. The use of a sample-barcoded 5' primer and a J-beta primer mix characterized a second PCR of roughly 6 to 11 cycles. Using its own MiXCR run on the 5' RACE reads, TCRdb lists one record per CDR3 protein. Of some 930,000 distinct CDR3 sequences in the sample, 25% to 30% were seen once. These same records also appear under a second study, on T cells of mothers and their children.

The rearrangement links TRBV7-2 to TRBJ2-7; unclear D gene. What was sequenced was blood. This TCR came from a woman in her 40s in good health. CDR3 coding DNA: TGTGCCAGCACCCTACAACACAGCTCCTACGAGCAGTACTTC. This translates into CASTLQHSSYEQYF.